This is a list of T cell receptor beta chains from one sample in a study of shared T cell receptors in the human thymus. The data were produced by immunoSEQ multiplex PCR, yet TCRdb's version contains in-frame clones alone and is incomplete. Of approximately 730,000 clones detected, roughly 88% appear once; the ten largest clones hold around 0.0094%. These data also formed part of another study, on human thymus T cells.

Sequenced: thymocytes. The receptors derive from a girl under three years old with a congenital heart defect. Both conserved end residues are part of each CDR3. The order of the fields is V gene, CDR3 length, J gene, CDR3 protein.

TRBV27	19	TRBJ2-2	CASSPPWATALGATGELFF
TRBV6-6	16	TRBJ1-1	CATSKEGGGRNTEAFF
TRBV27	13	TRBJ1-2	CASSKQGGYGYTF
TRBV27	16	TRBJ1-2	CASSSTGRRYKGGYTF
TRBV9	16	TRBJ1-2	CASSASPGSLNYGYTF
TRBV7-9	15	TRBJ2-5	CASSCPSEGQGTQYF
TRBV5-4	16	TRBJ1-6	CASSLAMRGRNSPLHF
TRBV6-6	16	TRBJ1-2	CASSRKTGVLPYGYTF
TRBV27	18	TRBJ2-3	CASSLSSVPVRGADTQYF
TRBV5-1	14	TRBJ2-1	CATGLAGHHNEQFF